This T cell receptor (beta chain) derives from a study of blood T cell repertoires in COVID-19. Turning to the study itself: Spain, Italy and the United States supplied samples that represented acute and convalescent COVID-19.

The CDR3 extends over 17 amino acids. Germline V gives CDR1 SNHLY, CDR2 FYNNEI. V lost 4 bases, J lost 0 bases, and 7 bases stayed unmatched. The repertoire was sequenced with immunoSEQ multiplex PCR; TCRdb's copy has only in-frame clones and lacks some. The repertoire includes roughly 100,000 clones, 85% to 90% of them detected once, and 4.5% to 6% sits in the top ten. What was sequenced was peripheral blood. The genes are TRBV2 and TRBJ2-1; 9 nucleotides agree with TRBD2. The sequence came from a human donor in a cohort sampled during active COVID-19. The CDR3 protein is CASSAVAGESSYNEQFF. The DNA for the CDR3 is TGTGCCAGCAGTGCCGTAGCGGGAGAGAGCTCCTACAATGAGCAGTTCTTC.